This entry describes one T cell receptor (beta chain). CDR3 size: 13 residues. Germline CDR1 and CDR2: MNHEY and SMNVEV (reference sequence). The ends were cut back, 3 bases at V and 3 bases at J, with 8 bases in the middle. The data stem from a study of blood T cell repertoires in COVID-19. Overall study: Samples of COVID-19 (acute and convalescent) were obtained from the United States, Italy and Spain. Sample material is recorded as cDNA or gDNA derived from T cells, B-cell-depleted T cells, or PBMCs.

As originally analysed: Estimation of nucleated cell counts relied on the amplification of reference gene primers. Repertoires were generated with immunoSEQ multiplex PCR, while TCRdb's copy carries only in-frame clones and drops some. The V and J calls and clone size were taken over from that table, and D and trimming were inferred from the DNA. The sample records tens of thousands of clones, approximately 84% being singletons. The clonotype comes from a woman in her fifties or sixties with acute or convalescent COVID-19. The sample was peripheral blood. This rearrangement joins TRBV27 to TRBJ1-2; maybe TRBD1 (6 bases). The CDR3 DNA sequence: TGTGCCAGCAGTTTGACAGGCGACTATGGCTACACCTTC. Translating gives CASSLTGDYGYTF.